This TCR beta chain emerged from a study of Ad26.COV2.S vaccination and SARS-CoV-2 variants (dated by TCRdb to the early 2020s). Concerning the study at large: Donors in the vaccine arm were drawn from COV1001, a multicentre, randomized, double-blind, placebo-controlled phase I-IIa trial testing Ad26.COV2.S in healthy adults. Ad26.COV2.S was administered intramuscularly at a dose of 5x10^10 or 1x10^11 viral particles, either as one shot or as two shots given 56 days apart. Investigators remained blinded to trial group allocation during experiments and outcome assessment. Participants in the trial were split at random into five groups of five each, receiving low-dose or high-dose Ad26.COV2.S once or twice, or else placebo on both occasions. The TCR-sequenced set comprised around 30 samples: approximately 19 Ad26.COV2.S vaccine recipients, 5 placebo recipients and 8 SARS-CoV-2 convalescent individuals. The specificity and breadth of SARS-CoV-2-reactive T cell receptors after Ad26.COV2.S vaccination were assessed by TCRbeta repertoire sequencing.

The immunoSEQ Assay was used to sequence TCRbeta CDR3 regions. After extraction, genomic DNA underwent amplification by bias-controlled multiplex PCR, followed by high-throughput sequencing. The study's own analysis went as follows. To quantify the absolute abundance of every unique TCRbeta CDR3 region, sequences were collapsed and filtered. Usable DNA was measured by amplifying reference genes present in all nucleated cells, and TCRbeta template counts were normalized to that usable DNA to estimate T cell fraction. Repertoire TCRs were annotated as SARS-CoV-2-specific when V gene, CDR3 amino acid sequence and J gene were exactly matched to a known reactive TCR set. The reference SARS-CoV-2 TCR set was derived from MIRA and filtered for enrichment in COVID-19-positive ImmuneCODE repertoires, a step that removed public or cross-reactive TCRs. Using the MIRA antigens, annotated TCRs were further analysed by specific ORF or by position within an ORF. Breadth was defined as the number of annotated unique rearrangements divided by the total number of unique productive rearrangements, and depth was defined as the summed frequency of the annotated unique rearrangements. TCR breadth was compared between groups using two-sided Wilcoxon rank-sum tests. The clones in this table, taken by TCRdb from immuneACCESS, are in-frame only. Not every clone is retained; where verified, under half of the shortfall comes from an unresolved V gene, and the cause of the rest is unknown. V, J and clone size are those of that table, while D and trimming were read from the DNA. This sample lists around 300,000 clones; about 89% were detected once. The leading ten clones occupy 5% of the sample.

Details on this clone: Its target antigen remains unknown. Qualities for individual bases were not recorded, and no much larger clone is one base off.

The sample's treatment or condition label is to be understood as: about 20 received Ad26.COV2.S at low or high dose, single or two shots; several received placebo; per-sample allocation not given. Repertoires of vaccine and placebo recipients were sequenced from samples taken on day 63 after the first injection. Between 29 July and 7 August 2020, Cohort 1b enrolled 25 adults aged 18-55 years at one site in Boston, USA. Ad26.COV2.S consisted of a replication-incompetent adenovirus type 26 vector by which a prefusion-stabilized SARS-CoV-2 spike protein from the original Wuhan strain was expressed. What the study reported, not specific to this receptor: It was noted by the authors that total T cell responses may have been underestimated by the TCR breadth and depth analyses. Ad26.COV2.S recipients had higher spike-specific TCR breadth than placebo recipients (P = 0.0014). The study was not powered to compare responses between vaccine doses or regimens. Substantial breadth of spike-specific CD8+ and CD4+ T cell responses was reported after vaccination. Vaccine and placebo recipients had similar non-spike TCR breadth, a finding consistent with the vaccine containing only spike.

The sample here was peripheral blood, taken in a trial of Ad26.COV2.S vaccine versus placebo. The clonotype comes from a person between 18 and 60 years old who received the Ad26.COV2.S COVID-19 vaccine or a placebo.

Here is the DNA: TGTGCCAGCAGTTTACCCGGGACAGGCGCTTATGGCTACACCTTC. It translates as CASSLPGTGAYGYTF. The rearrangement combines TRBV28 with TRBJ1-2, and TRBD1 aligns with 8 junction nucleotides. From V the trimming removes 2 bases and from J it removes 5 bases, while the gene matches leave 7 bases of the junction unaccounted for. Spanning cysteine to phenylalanine, the CDR3 consists of 15 amino acids. The retained sequence is limited to the CDR3, 45 bases, with the frame set at the first base. The germline V gene specifies MDHEN as CDR1 and SYDVKM as CDR2.